A single sample is the source of the 10 T cell receptor beta chains below, sequenced in a study of shared clonotypes between healthy human individuals. Data came from immunoSEQ multiplex PCR; TCRdb stores just in-frame clones and leaves some out. This repertoire shows some 2 million clones, around 95% found once; its top ten account for 0.1% to 0.15%. Sequencing was carried out using naive CD4+ T cells sorted from blood. Subset defined: CD45RA+ positively selected. The receptors were sampled from a man aged 18 to 29 in good health.

This sequence joins TRBV7-2 and TRBJ1-2, with D maybe TRBD1 (6 bases). This CDR3 contains 13 residues. V lost 5 bases, J lost 3 bases, and 10 bases lay in between. CDR1 is SGHTA and CDR2 is FQGNSA in the germline V gene. This CDR3 reads CASSQDSDYGYTF. In DNA, the CDR3 is TGTGCCAGCAGCCAGGACAGCGACTATGGCTACACCTTC.

This CDR3 is CASSLVAGGFQETQYF. CDR3 in DNA: TGTGCCAGCAGCTTGGTGGCGGGGGGATTCCAAGAGACCCAGTACTTC. The J gene is TRBJ2-5, the V gene TRBV5-4, with 8 nucleotides matching TRBD2. The ends lost 0 bases at V and 1 base at J; junction bases unmatched: 5. The CDR3 is 16 amino acids. Germline V CDR1 and CDR2: SGHNT, YYREEE (reference sequence).

In this sample, this clone turned up once. This rearrangement joins TRBV2 to TRBJ2-1; 10 bases are shared with TRBD2. Germline values: CDR1 SNHLY, CDR2 FYNNEI. The CDR3 sequence is 15 residues long. J lost 6 bases, V lost 8 bases, and 10 bases had no gene match. CDR3 nucleotides: TGTGCCAGCTCAACAACTAGCGGGGCGCCCAATGAGCAGTTCTTC. The encoded protein is CASSTTSGAPNEQFF.

The chain combines TRBV5-1 with TRBJ2-1; TRBD2 agrees at 13 bases. J was trimmed by 0 bases and V by 4 bases; bases with no gene match: 10. This CDR3 is 19 amino acids long. CDR1 and CDR2 (germline): SGHRS, YFSETQ. In DNA, the CDR3 is TGCGCCAGCAGCGACGGGACTAGCGGGACATTGGTCTCCTACAATGAGCAGTTCTTC. Protein: CASSDGTSGTLVSYNEQFF.

The gene calls are TRBV6-1 and TRBJ2-1, with D possibly being TRBD1 or TRBD2 (5 bases each). Germline V CDR1 and CDR2: MNHNS, SASEGT. Trimming removed 7 bases from V and 5 bases from J, with 18 bases in between. The CDR3 loop spans 15 amino acids. For the CDR3, the DNA is TGTGCCAGCACCCTACTAAGCGGACACCACAATGAGCAGTTCTTC. Translated, it gives CASTLLSGHHNEQFF.

V gene TRBV27 combines with J gene TRBJ2-2, with a weak D call TRBD2 (5 bases). Trimming removed 1 base from V and 0 bases from J, with 9 bases in between. The CDR3 consists of 16 residues. The germline gives CDR1 MNHEY, CDR2 SMNVEV (reference sequence). In DNA form, the CDR3 reads TGTGCCAGCAGTTTATTCGGGGTTTCGAACACCGGGGAGCTGTTTTTT. This encodes CASSLFGVSNTGELFF.

The rearrangement joins TRBV6-6 to TRBJ2-5; perhaps TRBD2 as D (6 bases). The CDR3 consists of 15 residues. Trimming removed 2 bases from V and 5 bases from J, with 15 bases in between. Germline CDR1 reads MNHNY; CDR2 reads SVGAGI (reference sequence). The CDR3 nucleotides are TGTGCCAGCAGTTACCTGGGGGGTATCAGTGAGACCCAGTACTTC. This translates into CASSYLGGISETQYF.

The V call is TRBV4-1, the J call TRBJ2-3, with 8 positions matching TRBD2. J was trimmed by 6 bases and V by 4 bases; bases with no gene match: 12. Germline CDR1 MGHRA, CDR2 YSYEKL. The CDR3 extends over 16 amino acids. The CDR3 is CASSLSGSQIRDTQYF. The CDR3 nucleotides read TGCGCCAGCAGCCTCAGCGGGAGTCAAATAAGGGATACGCAGTATTTT.

V gene TRBV7-2 combines with J gene TRBJ1-1; 9 nucleotides agree with TRBD1. Germline V gene sequence: CDR1 SGHTA, CDR2 FQGNSA. Unmatched junction bases numbered 4, after V lost 5 bases and J lost 6 bases. The CDR3 is 13 residues long. The CDR3: CASSLTGGSEAFF. CDR3 bases: TGTGCCAGCAGCCTGACAGGGGGGTCTGAAGCTTTCTTT.

The chain links TRBV10-3 to TRBJ2-3; the match to TRBD1 covers 7 bases. The V segment lost 6 bases and the J segment 2 bases; nucleotides outside the gene matches: 8. The CDR3 consists of 15 residues. The germline gives CDR1 ENHRY, CDR2 SYGVKD. The CDR3 sequence: CAIRRQGSHTDTQYF. DNA of the CDR3: TGTGCCATCAGACGACAGGGCTCTCACACAGATACGCAGTATTTT.